Only one count was recorded for the clone carrying this T cell receptor (beta chain). Its antigen is not known. 60 Vbeta and 13 Jbeta primers were used in PCR. Here immunoSEQ multiplex PCR was the method, and the copy in TCRdb shows in-frame clones only, minus some. Of approximately 220,000 clones in the sample, approximately 80% were seen once. The data were taken from a study of cytomegalovirus exposure and HLA in healthy donors. Study results and caveats: The study had only CMV serostatus as immune exposure information.

Trimming cost V 0 bases and J 0 bases; bases outside gene matches: 3. Germline V gene lookup returns CDR1 MNHEY and CDR2 SVGAGI. The CDR3 has 16 residues. The sample consisted of PBMCs. The J gene is TRBJ2-7, the V gene TRBV6-5, with TRBD2 identical over 9 bases. The TCR was taken from a boy aged 2-9 years in good health and CMV-seronegative. Written as DNA, the CDR3 is TGTGCCAGCAGTTACTCGGGCGGGGGGGGCTCCTACGAGCAGTACTTC. Translation gives CASSYSGGGGSYEQYF.